This TCR beta chain was profiled in a study of shared clonotypes between healthy human individuals. Study-wide background: Each donor's CD4 naive and CD4 memory cells filled three plates apiece, CD8 naive two, and CD8 memory one.

Generated by immunoSEQ multiplex PCR, the TCRdb table keeps only in-frame clones and is missing some. The table records about 2.3 million clones, more than 85% of them present only once. Material: naive CD4+ T cells from PBMCs. Subset defined: CD45RA+ positively selected. This clonotype was sampled from a man between 18 and 35 years old in good health. Some clones in this sample may be carry-over from other donors' samples.

The CDR3 reads CASSDHRTSTDTQYF. DNA for the CDR3: TGTGCCAGCAGTGACCACAGGACTAGCACAGATACGCAGTATTTT. This chain connects TRBV25-1 to TRBJ2-3; D tentatively reads TRBD1 or TRBD2 (5 bases each). V dropped 3 bases and J dropped 0 bases, with 10 bases sitting between them. CDR3 length: 15 amino acids. The germline V gene encodes CDR1 MGHDK and CDR2 SYGVNS.